The clone carrying this T cell receptor beta chain was recorded a few times. This entry is derived from a study of T-cell reconstitution after alpha-beta-depleted transplantation in children. TCRbeta library preparation incorporated unique molecular identifiers. Using its own MiXCR run on the PCR reads, TCRdb lists one record per CDR3 protein. In the table there are 500,000 to 600,000 distinct CDR3 sequences, 30% to 35% of which are singletons. The CDR3 runs 12 residues. V gave up 6 bases and J gave up 6 bases, with 12 bases separating them. Germline CDR1 MNHEY, CDR2 SMNVEV (reference sequence). The sequencing here drew on PBMCs from the stem cell graft donor, taken from the stem cell graft. The chain employs TRBV27 and TRBJ2-7; the D call may be TRBD1 or TRBD2 (6 bases each). This receptor was obtained from a human donor who donated a stem cell graft to a child with aplastic anemia. Written as DNA, the CDR3 is TGTGCCAGCAGCTCGGGGGCTCTCGAGCAGTACTTC. It is translated as CASSSGALEQYF.